What follows describes a single T cell receptor beta chain. Original methodology: By means of reference gene primer amplification, nucleated cell counts were estimated. Data came from immunoSEQ multiplex PCR; TCRdb stores just in-frame clones and leaves some out. The DNA was the basis for D and trimming; V, J and clone size are from that table. The data show under 250,000 clones, with more than 85% seen just once and 0.65% to 0.85% held by the top ten. The sample comes from a study of blood T cell repertoires in COVID-19. About the study: Whether acute or convalescent, the COVID-19 samples came from the United States, Italy and Spain. PBMCs, B-cell-depleted T cells, or T cells provided the cDNA or gDNA that made up the material.

The CDR3 sequence is 15 residues long. The junction had 7 bases not matched to a gene; V was cut back by 5 bases and J by 4 bases. The germline CDR1 and CDR2 sequences are SSHAT and FNYEAQ (reference sequence). Specimen: peripheral blood. This rearrangement joins TRBV7-7 to TRBJ2-2; 7 bases match TRBD1. The sequence was collected from a man in his forties with acute or convalescent COVID-19. The CDR3 bases are TGTGCCAGCAGCGTCACAGGGGTTGCCACCGGGGAGCTGTTTTTT. Translation gives CASSVTGVATGELFF.